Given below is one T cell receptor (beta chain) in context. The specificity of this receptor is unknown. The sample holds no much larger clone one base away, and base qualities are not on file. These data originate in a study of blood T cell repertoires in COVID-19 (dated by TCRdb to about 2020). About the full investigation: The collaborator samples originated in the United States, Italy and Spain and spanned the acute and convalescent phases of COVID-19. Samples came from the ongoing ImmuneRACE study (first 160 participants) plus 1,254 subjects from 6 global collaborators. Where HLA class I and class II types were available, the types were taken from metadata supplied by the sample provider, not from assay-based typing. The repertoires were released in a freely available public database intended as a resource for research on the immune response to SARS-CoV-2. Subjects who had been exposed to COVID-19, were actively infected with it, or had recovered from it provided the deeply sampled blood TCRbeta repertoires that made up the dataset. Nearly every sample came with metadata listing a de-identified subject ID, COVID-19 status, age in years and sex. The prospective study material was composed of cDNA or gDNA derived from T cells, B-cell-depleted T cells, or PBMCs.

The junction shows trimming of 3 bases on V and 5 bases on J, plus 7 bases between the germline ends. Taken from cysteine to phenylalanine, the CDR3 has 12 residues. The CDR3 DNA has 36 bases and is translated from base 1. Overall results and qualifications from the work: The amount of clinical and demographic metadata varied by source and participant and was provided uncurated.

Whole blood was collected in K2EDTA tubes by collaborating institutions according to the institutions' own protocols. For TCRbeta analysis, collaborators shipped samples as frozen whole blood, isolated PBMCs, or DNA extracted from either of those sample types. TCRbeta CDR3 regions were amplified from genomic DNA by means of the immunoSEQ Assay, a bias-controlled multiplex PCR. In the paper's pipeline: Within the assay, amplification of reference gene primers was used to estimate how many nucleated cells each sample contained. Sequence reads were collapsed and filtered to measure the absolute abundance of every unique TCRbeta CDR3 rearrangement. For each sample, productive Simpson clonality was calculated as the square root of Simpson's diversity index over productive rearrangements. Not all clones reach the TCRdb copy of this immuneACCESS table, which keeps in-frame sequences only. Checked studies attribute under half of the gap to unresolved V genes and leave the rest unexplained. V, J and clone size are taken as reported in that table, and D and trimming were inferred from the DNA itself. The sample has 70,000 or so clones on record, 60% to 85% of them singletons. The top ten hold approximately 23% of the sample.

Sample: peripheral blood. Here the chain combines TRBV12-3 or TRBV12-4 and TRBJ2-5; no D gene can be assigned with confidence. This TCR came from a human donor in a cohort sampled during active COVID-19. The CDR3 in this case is CASSLPGETQYF. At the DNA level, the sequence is TGTGCCAGCAGTTTGCCCGGGGAGACCCAGTACTTC.